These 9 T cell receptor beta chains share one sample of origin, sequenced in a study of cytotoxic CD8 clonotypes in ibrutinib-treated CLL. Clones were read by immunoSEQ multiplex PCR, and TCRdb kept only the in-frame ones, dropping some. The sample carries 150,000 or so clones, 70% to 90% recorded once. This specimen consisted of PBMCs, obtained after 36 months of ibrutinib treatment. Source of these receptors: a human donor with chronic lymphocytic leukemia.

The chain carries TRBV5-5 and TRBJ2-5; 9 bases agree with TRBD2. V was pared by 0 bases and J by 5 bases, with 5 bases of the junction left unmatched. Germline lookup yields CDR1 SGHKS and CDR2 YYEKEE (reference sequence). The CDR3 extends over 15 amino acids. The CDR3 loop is CASSLVASGVETQYF. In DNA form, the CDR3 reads TGTGCCAGCAGCTTGGTGGCTAGCGGGGTTGAGACCCAGTACTTC.

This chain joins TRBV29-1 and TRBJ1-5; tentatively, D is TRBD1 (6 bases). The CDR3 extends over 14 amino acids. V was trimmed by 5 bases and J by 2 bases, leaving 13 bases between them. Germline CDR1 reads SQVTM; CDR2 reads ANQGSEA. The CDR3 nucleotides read TGCAGCGTTACACAGGGTGGTGGCAATCAGCCCCAGCATTTT. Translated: CSVTQGGGNQPQHF.

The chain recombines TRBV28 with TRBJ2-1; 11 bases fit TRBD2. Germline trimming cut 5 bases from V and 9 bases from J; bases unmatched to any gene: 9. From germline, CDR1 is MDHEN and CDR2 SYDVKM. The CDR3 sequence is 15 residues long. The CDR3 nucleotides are TGTGCCAGCAGTCCCCAGGGACTAGCGGACCTTGAGCAGTTCTTC. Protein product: CASSPQGLADLEQFF.

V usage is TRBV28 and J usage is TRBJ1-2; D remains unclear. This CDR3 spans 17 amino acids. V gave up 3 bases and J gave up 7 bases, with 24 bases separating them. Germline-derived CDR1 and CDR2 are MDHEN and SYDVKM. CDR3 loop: CASSLDGPRLGVRGYTF. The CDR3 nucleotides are TGTGCCAGCAGTTTGGACGGACCTAGGTTAGGAGTCCGTGGCTACACCTTC.

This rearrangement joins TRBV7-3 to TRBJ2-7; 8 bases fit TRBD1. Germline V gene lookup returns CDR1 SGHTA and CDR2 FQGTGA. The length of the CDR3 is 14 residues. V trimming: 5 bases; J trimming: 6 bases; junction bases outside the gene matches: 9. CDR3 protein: CASSRGGQVTEQYF. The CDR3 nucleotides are TGTGCCAGCAGCCGAGGGGGACAGGTAACCGAGCAGTACTTC.

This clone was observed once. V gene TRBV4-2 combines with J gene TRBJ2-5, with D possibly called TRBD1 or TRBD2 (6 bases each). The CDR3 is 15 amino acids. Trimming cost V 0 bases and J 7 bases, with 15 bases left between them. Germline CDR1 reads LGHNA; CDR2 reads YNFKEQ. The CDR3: CASSQDLLGGGTQYF. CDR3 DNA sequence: TGTGCCAGCAGCCAAGATTTACTAGGAGGGGGGACCCAGTACTTC.

CDR3 DNA: TGTGCCAGCAGTTTTCGGCGGACAGGGCCCTACAATGAGCAGTTCTTC. Residues: CASSFRRTGPYNEQFF. The rearrangement uses TRBV27 and TRBJ2-1; 8 bases line up with TRBD1. The J segment lost 2 bases and the V segment lost 3 bases, leaving 6 bases of the junction unmatched. The CDR3 runs 16 residues. CDR1 is MNHEY and CDR2 is SMNVEV in the germline V gene (reference sequence).

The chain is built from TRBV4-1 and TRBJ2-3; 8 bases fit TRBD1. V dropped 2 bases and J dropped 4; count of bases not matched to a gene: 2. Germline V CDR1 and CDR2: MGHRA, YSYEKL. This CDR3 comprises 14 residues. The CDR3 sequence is CASSQRTGPDTQYF. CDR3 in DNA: TGCGCCAGCAGCCAAAGGACAGGGCCAGATACGCAGTATTTT.

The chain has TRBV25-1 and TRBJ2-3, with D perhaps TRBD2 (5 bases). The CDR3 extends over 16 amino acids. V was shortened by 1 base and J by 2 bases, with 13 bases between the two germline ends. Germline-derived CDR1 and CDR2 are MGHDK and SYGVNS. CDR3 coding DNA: TGTGCCAGCAGTGAATTGATAAGCGGAGTCACAGATACGCAGTATTTT. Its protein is CASSELISGVTDTQYF.